This T cell receptor beta chain was sequenced in a study of Tregs in tolerant kidney transplant recipients. Study background: Sorting of CD4+CD25+CD127- cells followed 3-day belatacept mixed lymphocyte reactions, sometimes with roughly 5-day graft donor restimulation.

In the case of this clone: Its antigen is unidentified.

Only in-frame clones appear in the TCRdb table, and some are missing; sequencing was by immunoSEQ multiplex PCR. Seen here are tens of thousands of clones, around 95% observed once, and the top ten hold more than 0.35%. Whole-study findings and limits: Few patients were studied, so findings need validation in larger groups. The most relevant donor-specific Treg TCRbeta repertoire apparently came from expansion with activated donor B cells.

This clonotype was obtained from a human donor in good health. What was sequenced was Tregs from blood cultured with allogeneic cells.

The DNA for the CDR3 is TGTGCCAGCAGCCAAGCGGGGGGCCCCGGGGAAAAACTGTTTTTT. It translates to CASSQAGGPGEKLFF. V and J are TRBV5-6 and TRBJ1-4; tentatively, D is TRBD1 (6 bases). This CDR3 is built from 15 residues. Germline V CDR1 and CDR2: SGHDT, YYEEEE. V was pared by 4 bases and J by 8 bases, with 18 bases between. The full variable domain, rest sourced from reference TRBV5-6 and TRBJ1-4, is DAGVTQSPTHLIKTRGQQVTLRCSPKSGHDTVSWYQQALGQGPQFIFQYYEEEERQRGNFPDRFSGHQFPNYSSELNVNALLLGDSALYLCASSQAGGPGEKLFFGSGTQLSVL.